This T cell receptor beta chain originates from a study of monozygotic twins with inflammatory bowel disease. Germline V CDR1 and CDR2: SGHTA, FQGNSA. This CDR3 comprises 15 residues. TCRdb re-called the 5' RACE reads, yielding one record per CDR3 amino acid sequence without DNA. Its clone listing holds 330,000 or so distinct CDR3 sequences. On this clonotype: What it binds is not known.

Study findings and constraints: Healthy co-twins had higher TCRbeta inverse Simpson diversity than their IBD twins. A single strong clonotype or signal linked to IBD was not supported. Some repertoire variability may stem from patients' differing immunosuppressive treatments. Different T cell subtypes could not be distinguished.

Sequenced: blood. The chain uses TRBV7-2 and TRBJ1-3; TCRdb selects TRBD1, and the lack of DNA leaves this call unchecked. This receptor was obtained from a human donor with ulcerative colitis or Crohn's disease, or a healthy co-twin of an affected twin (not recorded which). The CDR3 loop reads CASSSRGQAGNTIYF. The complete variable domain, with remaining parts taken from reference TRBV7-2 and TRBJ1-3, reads GAGVSQSPSNKVTEKGKDVELRCDPISGHTALYWYRQSLGQGLEFLIYFQGNSAPDKSGLPSDRFSAERTGGSVSTLTIQRTQQEDSAVYLCASSSRGQAGNTIYFGEGSWLTVV.